The entry that follows covers one T cell receptor (beta chain) sequence. Between the trimmed V and J ends, which lost 2 bases and 4 bases, there was a span of 9 bases. In germline, CDR1 is KGHSH, CDR2 LQKENI. The CDR3 runs to 14 residues. The data were taken from a study of OX40 agonist ivuxolimab in advanced cancers. Study information: The patients' treatment was ivuxolimab, an agonistic anti-OX40 (CD134) antibody.

TCRdb's copy holds only in-frame clones and misses some; the assay was immunoSEQ multiplex PCR. The sample holds nearly 50,000 clones, more than 70% seen once. The TCR comes from an adult with an advanced solid tumor such as melanoma, head and neck, liver or kidney cancer. The rearrangement links TRBV18 to TRBJ1-3; D is uncertain. Sequenced material: CD4+ or CD8+ T cells sorted from blood, taken in a trial of the OX40 agonist ivuxolimab. CDR3: CASSPDSGGNTIYF. CDR3 nucleotides: TGTGCCAGCTCACCAGACTCCGGAGGAAACACCATATATTTT.